This record concerns one T cell receptor (beta chain) sequence. TCRdb keeps only in-frame clones here, not all; method: immunoSEQ multiplex PCR. Seen here are around 220,000 clones, around 84% observed once, and the top ten hold 7% to 8.5%. The sample originates from a study of blood T cell repertoires in COVID-19. Study background: PBMCs, B-cell-depleted T cells, or T cells were the source of the cDNA or gDNA that made up the material.

The CDR3 extends over 13 amino acids. V lost 6 bases and J lost 5, with 14 bases in between. This chain links TRBV12-3 or TRBV12-4 with TRBJ2-7; D remains unclear. Sequencing was done on a sample of PBMCs or T cells enriched from blood (not recorded which). The receptor was isolated from a woman between 40 and 55 years old with acute COVID-19. CDR3 nucleotide sequence: TGTGCCAGCAGCCTTCGGTCGTTCGACGAGCAGTACTTC. This translates into CASSLRSFDEQYF.